The next 24 T cell receptor beta chains were all read from a single sample in a study of cytomegalovirus exposure and HLA in healthy donors. Vbeta (60) and Jbeta (13) primers were used in the PCR. Some clones are missing from TCRdb's copy, which holds only in-frame ones; the method was immunoSEQ multiplex PCR. In the table there are about 71,000 clones, 55% to 80% of which are singletons. Sequencing was carried out using PBMCs. Source of these receptors: a man aged 35 to 55 in good health and CMV-seropositive.

The V gene is TRBV7-2, the J gene TRBJ1-4, with TRBD1 matching over 11 bases. Trimming cost V 5 bases and J 8 bases; bases outside gene matches: 7. The CDR3 runs to 15 residues. Germline V gene sequence: CDR1 SGHTA, CDR2 FQGNSA. The CDR3 nucleotides read TGTGCCAGCAGCAACCCAGGGACAGGGGGAGAAAAACTGTTTTTT. Translating gives CASSNPGTGGEKLFF. Full variable domain (remainder filled in from reference TRBV7-2 and TRBJ1-4): GAGVSQSPSNKVTEKGKDVELRCDPISGHTALYWYRQSLGQGLEFLIYFQGNSAPDKSGLPSDRFSAERTGGSVSTLTIQRTQQEDSAVYLCASSNPGTGGEKLFFGSGTQLSVL.

The chain uses TRBV6-5 and TRBJ2-3; D call uncertain. Trimming took off 8 bases at V and 0 bases at J, with 12 bases between the two ends. The CDR3 has 14 amino acids. Looked up from germline, CDR1 is MNHEY and CDR2 is SVGAGI. The CDR3 loop is CASSSPSSTDTQYF. The CDR3 region has the DNA TGTGCCAGCTCCTCCCCAAGCAGCACAGATACGCAGTATTTT.

This rearrangement joins TRBV28 to TRBJ2-3; 8 bases fit TRBD2. Germline CDR1 MDHEN, CDR2 SYDVKM. J gave up 6 bases and V 5 bases, and 7 bases lay outside the gene matches. The CDR3 runs 14 residues. CDR3 sequence: CASSLPAGADTQYF. The CDR3 nucleotides are TGTGCCAGCAGTCTCCCAGCGGGAGCGGATACGCAGTATTTT.

The gene calls are TRBV27 and TRBJ1-2; the match to TRBD1 covers 7 bases. Trimming cost V 5 bases and J 4 bases; bases outside gene matches: 10. The germline V gene has CDR1 MNHEY and CDR2 SMNVEV (reference sequence). The length of the CDR3 is 15 residues. Here the CDR3 reads CASSINRGAPYGYTF. The CDR3, as DNA: TGTGCCAGCAGTATAAACAGGGGCGCGCCCTATGGCTACACCTTC.

This clone has just a few counts. The gene calls are TRBV5-5 and TRBJ2-1; 14 bases agree with TRBD2. The CDR3 consists of 16 residues. CDR1 SGHKS and CDR2 YYEKEE come from the germline V gene (reference sequence). The V and J ends lost 4 bases and 8 bases, in that order; junction bases with no gene match: 8. CDR3 sequence reads: CASSMGTSGSWDEQFF. The CDR3 DNA sequence: TGTGCCAGCAGCATGGGGACTAGCGGGAGTTGGGATGAGCAGTTCTTC.

V and J are TRBV6-5 and TRBJ1-2, with D hard to call. Germline V gene lookup returns CDR1 MNHEY and CDR2 SVGAGI. Trimming pared 0 bases from V and 5 bases from J, leaving 10 bases between. The CDR3 contains 14 residues. The CDR3 bases are TGTGCCAGCAGTTACTCGTGGACTGATTATGGCTACACCTTC. It is translated as CASSYSWTDYGYTF.

This clone was seen once. DNA of the CDR3: TGCGCCAGCAGCCAAGCGGGAGGCGGCACCGGGGAGCTGTTTTTT. Protein product: CASSQAGGGTGELFF. This chain connects TRBV4-1 to TRBJ2-2; 7 nucleotides align to TRBD2. This CDR3 contains 15 residues. Per the germline V gene, CDR1 is MGHRA and CDR2 is YSYEKL. The V gene end was trimmed by 1 base and the J gene end by 4 bases; junction bases not matched to a gene: 3.

The V and J genes are TRBV30 and TRBJ1-3; D remains ambiguous. This CDR3 is 14 amino acids long. The germline V gene encodes CDR1 GTSNPN and CDR2 SVGIG (reference sequence). The V and J ends lost 0 bases and 4 bases respectively, with 10 bases between them. The CDR3 region has the DNA TGTGCCTGGAGTGTACCGGAACAGGGAAACACCATATATTTT. The encoded protein is CAWSVPEQGNTIYF.

The chain links TRBV5-4 to TRBJ1-5, with a weak D call TRBD1 (6 bases). The V gene lost 1 base and the J gene lost 7 bases, with 24 bases spanning the gap. The CDR3 has 18 residues. CDR1 and CDR2 (germline): SGHNT, YYREEE (reference sequence). The CDR3 DNA reads as TGTGCCAGCAGCTTGAGGGGGGGGGTGTGTGAGGGGAAGCAGCCCCAGCATTTT. Encoded protein: CASSLRGGVCEGKQPQHF.

The chain combines TRBV5-1 with TRBJ2-5; weak D call: TRBD2 (6 bases). Trimming took off 4 bases at V and 5 bases at J, with 18 bases between the two ends. Germline-derived CDR1 and CDR2 are SGHRS and YFSETQ. The CDR3 has 15 residues. CDR3 sequence reads: CASSLLGTPGETQYF. CDR3 DNA: TGCGCCAGCAGCCTTCTAGGGACTCCGGGTGAGACCCAGTACTTC.

This clone was observed many times. The chain recombines TRBV7-8 with TRBJ2-7; weak D call: TRBD1 (6 bases). In germline, CDR1 is SGHVS, CDR2 FQNEAQ. The CDR3 runs 14 residues. The V gene lost 1 base and the J gene lost 1 base, with 8 bases spanning the gap. CDR3 in amino acids: CASSLGQVSYEQYF. The DNA for the CDR3 is TGTGCCAGCAGCTTAGGACAGGTATCCTACGAGCAGTACTTC.

This chain uses TRBV28 with TRBJ2-7; the match to TRBD1 covers 7 bases. Trimming took 5 bases from V and 5 from J; bases not matched to a gene: 12. CDR3 size: 15 residues. Looked up from germline, CDR1 is MDHEN and CDR2 is SYDVKM. CDR3 sequence (DNA): TGTGCCAGCAGTAGCCCCCCACAGGGGATGGACGAGCAGTACTTC. Amino acids: CASSSPPQGMDEQYF.

The chain combines TRBV6-1 with TRBJ2-2; D call uncertain. Germline loops: CDR1 MNHNS, CDR2 SASEGT. The CDR3 has 15 residues. Trimming took 4 bases from V and 4 from J, leaving 13 bases between them. The CDR3 DNA sequence: TGTGCCAGCAGTGGGGCGACGGCCTTCACCGGGGAGCTGTTTTTT. Its translation is CASSGATAFTGELFF.

The chain links TRBV19 to TRBJ2-1, with a weak D call TRBD2 (5 bases). Trimming shortened V by 5 bases and J by 10 bases, and 9 bases separated the two germline ends. The CDR3 extends over 11 amino acids. CDR1 and CDR2 (germline): LNHDA, SQIVND (reference sequence). The chain's CDR3 is CASSHRGEQFF. The CDR3 DNA sequence: TGTGCCAGTAGTCACCGCGGGGAGCAGTTCTTC. Full variable domain (missing parts from reference TRBV19 and TRBJ2-1): DGGITQSPKYLFRKEGQNVTLSCEQNLNHDAMYWYRQDPGQGLRLIYYSQIVNDFQKGDIAEGYSVSREKKESFPLTVTSAQKNPTAFYLCASSHRGEQFFGPGTRLTVL.

The J gene is TRBJ2-2, the V gene TRBV6-5; possible D gene TRBD1, 5 bases. The V end was cut by 2 bases, the J end by 4 bases, with 5 bases between. CDR1 MNHEY and CDR2 SVGAGI come from the germline V gene. CDR3 size: 13 residues. CDR3 sequence: CASSYRGTGELFF. CDR3 in DNA: TGTGCCAGCAGTTACAGGGGCACCGGGGAGCTGTTTTTT.

The CDR3 loop reads CASSITQGRGEKLFF. DNA for the CDR3: TGTGCCAGTAGTATTACACAGGGTCGTGGTGAAAAACTGTTTTTT. The chain combines TRBV19 with TRBJ1-4; D might be TRBD1 (6 bases). V dropped 3 bases and J dropped 7 bases, with 15 bases sitting between them. CDR3 size: 15 residues. Germline-derived CDR1 and CDR2 are LNHDA and SQIVND (reference sequence).

The chain couples TRBV6-5 to TRBJ1-1; D ambiguous. V lost 0 bases and J 0 bases, leaving 8 bases between the germline ends. This CDR3 spans 15 amino acids. Germline-derived CDR1 and CDR2 are MNHEY and SVGAGI. CDR3 bases: TGTGCCAGCAGTTACTCGTGGCAGATGAACACTGAAGCTTTCTTT. Translation gives CASSYSWQMNTEAFF.

The V and J genes are TRBV4-3 and TRBJ2-1; 10 positions match TRBD2. Germline CDR1 reads LGHNA; CDR2 reads YSLEER. V trimming: 4 bases; J trimming: 8 bases; junction bases outside the gene matches: 14. The CDR3 extends over 17 amino acids. CDR3 sequence (DNA): TGCGCCAGCAGCCCGGTCCCCCCTAGCGGGGGAGGGCATGAGCAGTTCTTC. Translation gives CASSPVPPSGGGHEQFF.

Only a few counts were recorded for this clone. This rearrangement joins TRBV5-6 to TRBJ2-2; 11 nucleotides line up with TRBD2. The CDR3 loop spans 18 amino acids. J gave up 0 bases and V 4 bases, and 8 bases lay outside the gene matches. CDR1 and CDR2 from the germline V gene are SGHDT and YYEEEE. The CDR3: CASSPAGLAGANTGELFF. In nucleotides, the CDR3 is TGTGCCAGCAGCCCTGCCGGACTAGCGGGTGCGAACACCGGGGAGCTGTTTTTT.

This chain links TRBV7-2 with TRBJ1-2; weak D call: TRBD1 (6 bases). V gave up 1 base and J gave up 3 bases, with 21 bases separating them. CDR3 length: 18 residues. The germline V gene has CDR1 SGHTA and CDR2 FQGNSA. The CDR3 here is CASSLGPLRAGADYGYTF. In DNA form, the CDR3 reads TGTGCCAGCAGCTTAGGCCCATTGAGGGCAGGGGCCGACTATGGCTACACCTTC.

Written as DNA, the CDR3 is TGTGCCAGCAGCTTTTTAGCGGTGAACACTGAAGCTTTCTTT. Translation: CASSFLAVNTEAFF. This sequence joins TRBV7-9 and TRBJ1-1, with D hard to call. Germline assignment: CDR1 SEHNR and CDR2 FQNEAQ (reference sequence). Trimming removed 3 bases at V and 0 bases at J, with 8 bases between. The CDR3 consists of 14 residues.

This clone came up a few times. The V and J genes are TRBV2 and TRBJ1-5; 8 bases map to TRBD1. V gave up 4 bases and J gave up 5 bases; unmatched junction bases: 7. Germline values: CDR1 SNHLY, CDR2 FYNNEI. The CDR3 is 15 amino acids. The CDR3 DNA follows: TGTGCCAGCAGTGCAGGGGGCGGAAAGTATCAGCCCCAGCATTTT. Protein product: CASSAGGGKYQPQHF.

V and J are TRBV25-1 and TRBJ1-4; weak D call: TRBD1 (6 bases). Germline CDR1 and CDR2: MGHDK and SYGVNS. CDR3 length: 14 amino acids. Trimming took off 5 bases at V and 7 bases at J, with 14 bases between the two ends. The CDR3 spells CASSPGGAAEKLFF. DNA for the CDR3: TGTGCCAGCAGTCCCGGGGGGGCGGCTGAAAAACTGTTTTTT.

The genes are TRBV7-8 and TRBJ2-2; TRBD2 matches at 11 bases. V lost 5 bases, J lost 1 base, and 3 bases stayed unmatched. This CDR3 contains 16 residues. Looked up from germline, CDR1 is SGHVS and CDR2 is FQNEAQ. The CDR3 region is CASSRGTSGNTGELFF. In DNA form, the CDR3 reads TGTGCCAGCAGCCGGGGGACTAGCGGGAACACCGGGGAGCTGTTTTTT.